This T cell receptor (beta chain) came from a study of blood T cell repertoires in COVID-19. Study context: There were acute and convalescent COVID-19 samples, and they came from the United States, Italy and Spain.

Clinical histories supplied by participants themselves formed the basis of cohort assignment. CDR1 MDHEN and CDR2 SYDVKM come from the germline V gene. There are 17 residues in the CDR3. J lost 4 bases, V lost 4 bases, and 10 bases had no gene match. Methods used by the authors: Estimates of nucleated cell counts were drawn from the amplification of reference gene primers. Measured with immunoSEQ multiplex PCR; TCRdb has only the in-frame clones, and not every one. V and J calls and clone size are copied from that table; D and trimming were computed from the DNA. The repertoire consists of roughly 64,000 clones, with roughly 70% occurring once and the leading ten covering about half.

The sample taken for sequencing was PBMCs or T cells enriched from blood (not recorded which). The clonotype comes from a woman in her sixties or seventies who had been exposed to COVID-19. The chain joins TRBV28 to TRBJ1-2, with 12 bases that match TRBD1. The CDR3 region has the DNA TGTGCCAGCAGTTCCCCCGGGACAGGGGGCTGGGGCTATGGCTACACCTTC. Its translation: CASSSPGTGGWGYGYTF.